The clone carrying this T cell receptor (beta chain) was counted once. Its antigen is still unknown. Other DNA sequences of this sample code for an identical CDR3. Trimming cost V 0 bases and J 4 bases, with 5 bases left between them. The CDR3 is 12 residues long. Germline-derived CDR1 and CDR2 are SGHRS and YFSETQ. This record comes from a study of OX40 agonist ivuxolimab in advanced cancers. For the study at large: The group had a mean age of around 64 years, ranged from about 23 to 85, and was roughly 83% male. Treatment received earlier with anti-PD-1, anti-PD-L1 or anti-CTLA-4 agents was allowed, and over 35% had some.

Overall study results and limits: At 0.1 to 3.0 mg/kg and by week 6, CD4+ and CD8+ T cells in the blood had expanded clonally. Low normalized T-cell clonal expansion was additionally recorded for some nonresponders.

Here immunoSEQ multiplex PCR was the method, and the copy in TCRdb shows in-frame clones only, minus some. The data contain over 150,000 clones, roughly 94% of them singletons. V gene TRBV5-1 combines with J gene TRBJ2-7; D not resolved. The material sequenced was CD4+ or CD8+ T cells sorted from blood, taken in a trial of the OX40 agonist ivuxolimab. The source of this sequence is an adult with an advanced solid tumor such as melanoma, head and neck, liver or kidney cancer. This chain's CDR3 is CASSLGGYEQYF. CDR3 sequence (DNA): TGCGCCAGCAGCTTGGGTGGGTACGAGCAGTACTTC.